Given below is one T cell receptor beta chain in context. Antigen specificity is unknown. The entry originates in a study of siplizumab effects on memory and regulatory T cells. Clones were sequenced by immunoSEQ multiplex PCR, and TCRdb holds only the in-frame ones, with some missing. The table lists about 13,000 clones, 40% of them singletons, with about 9.5% in the top ten. Cocultured for roughly 6 days at 37°C were the mixed lymphocyte reaction cells. The CDR3 is 15 residues long. Per the germline V gene, CDR1 is ENHRY and CDR2 is SYGVKD. The sequence came from a human donor in good health; the cells came from an allogeneic mixed lymphocyte reaction. Source material: CFSE-low (dividing) CD8+ T cells sorted from an allogeneic mixed lymphocyte reaction. The chain couples TRBV10-3 to TRBJ2-5, with 12 bases fitting TRBD1. The DNA matches TRBJ2-7 better at its end, which makes the J call doubtful. CDR3: CAISAGGTGGSEQYF. CDR3 nucleotide sequence: TGTGCCATCAGTGCCGGAGGGACAGGGGGCTCCGAGCAGTACTTC.